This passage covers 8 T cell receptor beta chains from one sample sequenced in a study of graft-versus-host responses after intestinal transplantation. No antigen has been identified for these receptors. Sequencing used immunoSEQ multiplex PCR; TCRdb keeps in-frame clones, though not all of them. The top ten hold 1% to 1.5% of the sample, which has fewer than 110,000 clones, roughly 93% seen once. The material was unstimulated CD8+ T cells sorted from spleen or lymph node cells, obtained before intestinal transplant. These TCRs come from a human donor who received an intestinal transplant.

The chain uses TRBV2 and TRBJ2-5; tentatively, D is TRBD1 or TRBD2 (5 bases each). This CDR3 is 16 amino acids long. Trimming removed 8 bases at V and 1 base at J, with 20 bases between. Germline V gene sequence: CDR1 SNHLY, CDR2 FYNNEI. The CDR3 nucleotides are TGTGCCAGCCTGGGACGGATCCGATCCTTCCAAGAGACCCAGTACTTC. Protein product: CASLGRIRSFQETQYF.

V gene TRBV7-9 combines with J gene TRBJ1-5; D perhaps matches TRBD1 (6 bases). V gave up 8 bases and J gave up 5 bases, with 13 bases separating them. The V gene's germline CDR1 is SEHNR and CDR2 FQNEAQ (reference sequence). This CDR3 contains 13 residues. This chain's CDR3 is CASSGRGDQPQHF. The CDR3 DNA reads TGTGCCAGCTCAGGGAGGGGGGATCAGCCCCAGCATTTT.

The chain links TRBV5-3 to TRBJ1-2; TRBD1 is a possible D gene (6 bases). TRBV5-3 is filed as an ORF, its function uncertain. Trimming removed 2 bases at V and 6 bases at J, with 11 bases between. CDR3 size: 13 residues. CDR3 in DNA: TGTGCCAGAAGCTTATCTGGGGGCGATGGCTACACCTTC. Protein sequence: CARSLSGGDGYTF.

The chain's CDR3 is CASRYGTEAFF. The CDR3 region has the DNA TGTGCCAGCAGGTATGGCACTGAAGCTTTCTTT. The chain couples TRBV27 to TRBJ1-1; no clear D gene. Germline V gives CDR1 MNHEY, CDR2 SMNVEV (reference sequence). There are 11 residues in the CDR3. With 6 bases removed from V and 4 bases from J, the gap between germline ends came to 6 bases.

CDR3 residues: CASSHDPWTGGNTGELFF. The CDR3 coding sequence is TGCGCCAGCAGCCATGACCCATGGACAGGGGGAAACACCGGGGAGCTGTTTTTT. The gene calls are TRBV4-1 and TRBJ2-2, with 10 bases fitting TRBD1. With 3 bases clipped from V and 2 bases from J, the junction kept 9 bases outside the gene matches. The CDR3 contains 18 residues. Germline-derived CDR1 and CDR2 are MGHRA and YSYEKL.

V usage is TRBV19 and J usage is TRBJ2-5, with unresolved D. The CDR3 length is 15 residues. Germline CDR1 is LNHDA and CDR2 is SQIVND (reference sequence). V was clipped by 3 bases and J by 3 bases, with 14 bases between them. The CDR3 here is CASSIEDGPKETQYF. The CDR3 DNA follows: TGTGCCAGTAGTATCGAGGACGGGCCGAAAGAGACCCAGTACTTC.

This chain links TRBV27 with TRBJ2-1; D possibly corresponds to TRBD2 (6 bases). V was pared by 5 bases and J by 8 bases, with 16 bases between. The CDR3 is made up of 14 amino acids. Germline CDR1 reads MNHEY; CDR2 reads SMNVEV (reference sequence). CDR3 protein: CASSPGALQDEQFF. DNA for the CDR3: TGTGCCAGCAGTCCGGGAGCTCTCCAAGATGAGCAGTTCTTC.

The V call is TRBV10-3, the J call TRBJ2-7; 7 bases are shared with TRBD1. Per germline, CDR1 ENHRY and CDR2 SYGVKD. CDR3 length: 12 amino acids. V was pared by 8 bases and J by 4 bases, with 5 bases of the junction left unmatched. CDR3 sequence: CAIAQGEYEQYF. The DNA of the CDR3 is TGTGCCATCGCCCAGGGGGAGTACGAGCAGTACTTC.